This TCR beta chain was identified during a study of immune evolution from preneoplasia to lung adenocarcinoma. Resections took place in Japan or China from the mid-2010s to the late 2010s. Premalignant or tumor cells were enriched by macro-dissection after pathologic assessment. Germline CDR1 SGHKS, CDR2 YYEKEE (reference sequence). After removal of 4 bases from V and 1 base from J, the junction contained 2 bases not matched to a gene. CDR3 length equals 14 residues. Produced via immunoSEQ multiplex PCR; TCRdb's table is partial and in-frame only. The sample lists about 6,300 clones, around 82% occurring once.

The rearrangement uses TRBV5-5 and TRBJ2-1, with TRBD2 matching over 7 bases. Sequencing was done on a sample of FFPE lung adenocarcinoma in situ tissue. The TCR sequence derives from a donor aged 70 or over with lung adenocarcinoma. The CDR3 DNA follows: TGTGCCAGCAGCCCGGGGGGTTCCTACAATGAGCAGTTCTTC. Encoded protein: CASSPGGSYNEQFF.